This paragraph covers one TCR beta chain sequence. Its antigen is still unknown. Per-base quality was not reported, and no clone a single base away is much larger than it. Libraries were constructed by the immunoSEQ multiplex PCR assay. A mixture of 60 forward primers for TCR Vbeta segments and 13 reverse primers for TCR Jbeta segments was used in the multiplex PCR. Amplification of the CDR3 region of rearranged TCR beta genes was performed with a multiplex PCR assay on genomic DNA. Amplified TCR beta libraries were sequenced as 87-base-pair reads on the Illumina HiSeq System. The authors' pipeline ran thus. A later analysis tallied 80 million to 95 million unique TCR beta chains across the 666 repertoires, and 10 million to 11 million of those chains were shared by two or more donors. A nearest-neighbor algorithm error-corrected the raw reads and collapsed the reads into unique sequences, merging closely related sequences to remove PCR and sequencing errors. CDR3 sequences were aligned to IMGT reference sequences to assign V, D and J gene segments. Each retained sequence needed at least a six-nucleotide match to both a V gene segment and a J gene segment. Rearrangements were classified as productive when the CDR3 lacked stop codons and remained in frame with V and J, and all other rearrangements were classified as non-productive. Following IMGT convention, CDR3 was defined as the stretch from the second conserved V-encoded cysteine up to the conserved J-encoded phenylalanine. The earlier analysis of 550 to 650 of the donors excluded any sequence lacking an unambiguous match to a single V gene segment. In an earlier analysis of several hundred of the donors, V segments were called functional above 56.7% productive rearrangements and were called segregating when the between-donor standard deviation exceeded 5%. A statistical classification framework was built for diagnosing cytomegalovirus status from the catalog of TCR beta chain sequences. V and J gene assignment, in a later analysis, came from comparing TCR nucleotide sequences with IMGT/GENE-DB human TR gene sequences. The TCRdist pipeline was used in a later analysis to assign CDR3 sequences and most-parsimonious VDJ recombination scenarios. In a later analysis, each TCR beta chain was defined by its CDR3 amino acid sequence together with its V-gene family, and reads lacking a unique V-gene family were excluded. In a later analysis, nearly 600 highly shared, low-generation-probability nucleotide sequences were removed to address suspected cross-contamination and a sequencing artifact. In a later analysis, a clonal expansion index for each public chain was calculated from normalized within-repertoire ranks of inferred template counts. Generation probabilities in a later analysis came from a VDJ recombination model fitted to out-of-frame rearrangements, and those results were checked against IGoR. In a later analysis, hypergeometric tests were used to score TCR-TCR, TCR-HLA and TCR-CMV co-occurrence, with a repertoire-size bias correction applied to TCR pairs. False discovery rates were estimated in a later analysis by permuting HLA or CMV assignments 20 times. In a later analysis, co-occurring TCRs were grouped using DBSCAN, with TCRdist sequence similarity added in when clustering inside HLA-allele-positive subsets. Co-occurrence clustering excluded repertoires with fewer than 30,000 or more than 120,000 public chains, plus five with anomalous nucleotide sharing. The source is immuneACCESS, and TCRdb retained only in-frame sequences with V and J called. Part of the clones is not carried over; for the studies checked, unresolved V genes explain less than half of this, and the remainder is unexplained. The V and J calls and the clone size are those of that table, but D and trimming were determined from the DNA. This sample lists some 120,000 clones; under 90% were detected once. The leading ten clones occupy 3.6% of the sample.

The sample originates from a study of cytomegalovirus exposure and HLA in healthy donors (TCRdb year 2017). General notes on the study: An earlier analysis of several hundred of the donors reported approximately 270 Gb of sequence data and around 110 million unique TCR beta sequences from some 180 million T cells. Approximately 310 gigabases of sequencing data and approximately 93 million unique TCR sequences were included in an early release covering 550 to 650 HLA-typed donors. Among the roughly 400 genotyped donors, 75% to 90% belonged to the genetic ancestry cluster associated with self-reported Caucasian donors. The study was designed to test whether signatures of past pathogen exposure could be identified by cataloging public T cell receptors. The T cell repertoires of several hundred subjects were profiled by immunosequencing and related to cytomegalovirus serostatus. In addition to the first cohort of 666 subjects, a separate validation cohort of approximately 110 different subjects was used. To predict cytomegalovirus infection status, the study combined high-throughput TCR immunosequencing, statistical association of individual TCRs with disease status, and machine learning. A later analysis re-examined previously published TCR beta repertoires from 500 to 700 donors and added high-resolution HLA genotyping to investigate patterns of TCR occurrence. In the later analysis, no new phenotypic data were used to find candidate immune exposures; instead, reliance was placed on TCR beta sequences and their occurrence across donors. An earlier analysis of around 580 of the donors used high-throughput TCR beta sequencing to judge whether each TCR beta V gene segment behaved as functional or pseudogenic. Donor age, sex, ethnicity and CMV serostatus were collected together with the repertoire data. A later genetic analysis used genome-wide SNP genotypes for 398 of the 666 donors, treating that subset as a discovery cohort. Every discovery cohort repertoire had been produced on one sequencing platform. Class I and class II HLA loci were covered by the typing at four-digit resolution. The number of typed donors differed by locus: about 620-640 for A, B, C, DRB1 and DQB1; 522 for DQA1; 606 for DPA1; and about 470 for DPB1. About five DR-DQ haplotypes were handled as single units for association and clustering because linkage in the cohort was strong. Among 350 to 400 genotyped donors of the cohort, an average of approximately 250,000 unique TCR beta nucleotide sequences were sequenced per donor, 15% to 20% of them non-productive. Points the paper makes about the study in general: Correlated functional status among segregating V segments might reflect linkage disequilibrium, but an unknown experimental factor could not be ruled out. In a later analysis, most CMV-associated TCR beta chains were found to appear HLA-restricted, with HLA associations seemingly driven largely by CMV exposure. At a false discovery rate of 0.05, a later analysis linked under 20,000 TCR beta sequences to specific HLA alleles. In a later genetic analysis, a missense DCLRE1C variant was associated with V-gene and J-gene trimming of TCR beta chains, and the association was replicated in an independent cohort. Cytomegalovirus status was reported to be diagnosed by the classifier with high specificity and sensitivity in both the original and validation cohorts. Some IMGT-functional V segments, including TRBV6-2 and TRBV6-3, could not be told apart with the 87-base-pair reads, so those segments were excluded. A later analysis found that HLA-associated TCR beta chains were more clonally expanded and had lower generation probabilities than equally common non-associated chains. According to a later genetic analysis, donors in an Asian-associated ancestry cluster had fewer N-insertions in productive TCRs than the approximately 700-donor mean. In a later analysis, TCR association rates were found to vary across HLA loci, with the most associated TCRs seen for DRB1 alleles and the fewest for HLA-C alleles. Only TCR beta chains were sequenced in this cohort, and the absence of alpha or paired-chain data limited detectable features. An earlier analysis of approximately 590 of the donors showed that most TCR beta V segments appeared in productive rearrangements either about 87% or about 30% of the time, which broadly matched IMGT annotations. The sequencing pipeline was judged likely to have produced a cluster of highly shared sequence variants as a technical artifact. The study gave a list of some 150 TCR beta chains associated with cytomegalovirus. In a later analysis, several top co-occurrence clusters were reported to appear linked to parvovirus B19, influenza, CMV and Epstein-Barr virus. When HLA alleles, especially DR and DQ, strongly co-occurred, TCR associations were difficult to assign to individual alleles. A further reported finding was that TCR beta sequences accurately predicted the HLA-A and HLA-B alleles for most subjects in the first cohort. Because HLA typing was missing for some donors at each locus, association tests included only the typed subset. While some public TCRs were present in many individuals, most TCR sequences turned up only very rarely across donors. The presence/absence analyses assumed that sequencing depth was roughly uniform across donors, and that assumption may not be true. The earlier analysis of some 540 of the donors excluded some 15 rarely observed V segments, including chromosome 9 orphons, because counts were too low. In vitro tests confirmed that three of the cytomegalovirus-associated TCR beta chains recognize cytomegalovirus antigens. For the cohort, immune exposure information was limited to CMV serostatus. The authors suggested that the approach could potentially be extended to other disease states and immunological phenotypes.

The cysteine opens and the phenylalanine closes a CDR3 of 14 amino acids. Kept here is only the CDR3 DNA, which spans 42 bases and is read in frame from base 1. For this chain, trimming is 5 bases at the V end and 5 bases at the J end, and the number of junction bases without a gene match is 6. Per the germline V gene, MGHRA is the CDR1 and YSYEKL is the CDR2. The cohort was made up of about 610 healthy bone marrow donors. All cohort members were sampled while nominally healthy, although unrecorded immune exposures were likely present. The donor tested CMV seropositive, placing the donor among the 289 seropositive members of the cohort. Every donor gave a peripheral blood sample, and the peripheral blood mononuclear cells from that sample were used for TCR beta sequencing. The Qiagen DNeasy Blood Extraction Kit was used to extract genomic DNA from the blood cell samples.

The chain couples TRBV4-1 to TRBJ2-5; 9 bases in between match TRBD2. This TCR was recovered from a woman aged 40 to 49 in good health and CMV-seropositive. What was sequenced was PBMCs. The CDR3 has the sequence CASSKGTSLETQYF. Read as DNA, the sequence is TGCGCCAGCAGCAAAGGGACTAGCCTTGAGACCCAGTACTTC.